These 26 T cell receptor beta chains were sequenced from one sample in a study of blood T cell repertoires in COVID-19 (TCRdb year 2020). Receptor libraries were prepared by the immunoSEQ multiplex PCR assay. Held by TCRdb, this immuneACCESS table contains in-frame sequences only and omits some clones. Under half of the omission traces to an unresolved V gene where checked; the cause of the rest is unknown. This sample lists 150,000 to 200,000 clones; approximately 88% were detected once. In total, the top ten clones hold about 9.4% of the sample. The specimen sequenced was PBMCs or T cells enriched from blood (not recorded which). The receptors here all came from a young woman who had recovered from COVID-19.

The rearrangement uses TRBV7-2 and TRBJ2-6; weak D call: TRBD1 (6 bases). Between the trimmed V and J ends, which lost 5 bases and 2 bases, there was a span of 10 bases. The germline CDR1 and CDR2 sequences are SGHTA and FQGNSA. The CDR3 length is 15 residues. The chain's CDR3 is CASSANRAGANVLTF. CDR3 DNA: TGTGCCAGCAGCGCGAACAGGGCTGGGGCCAACGTCCTGACTTTC.

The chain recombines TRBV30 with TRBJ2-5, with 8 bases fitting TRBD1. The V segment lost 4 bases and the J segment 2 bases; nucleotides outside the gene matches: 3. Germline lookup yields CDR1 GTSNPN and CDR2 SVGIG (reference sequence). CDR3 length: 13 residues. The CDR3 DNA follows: TGTGCCTGGACAGGGGGCGTACAAGAGACCCAGTACTTC. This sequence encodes CAWTGGVQETQYF.

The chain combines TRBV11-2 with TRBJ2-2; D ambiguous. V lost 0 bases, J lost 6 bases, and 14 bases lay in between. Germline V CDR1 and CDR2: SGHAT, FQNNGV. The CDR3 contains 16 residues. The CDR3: CASSLEPDSYPGELFF. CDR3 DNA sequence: TGTGCCAGCAGCTTAGAACCCGACTCCTACCCCGGGGAGCTGTTTTTT.

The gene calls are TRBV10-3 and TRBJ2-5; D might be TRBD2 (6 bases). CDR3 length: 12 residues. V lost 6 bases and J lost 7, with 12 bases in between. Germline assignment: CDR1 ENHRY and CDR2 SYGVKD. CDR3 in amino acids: CAISREGGTQYF. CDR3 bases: TGTGCCATCAGCCGAGAGGGAGGGACCCAGTACTTC.

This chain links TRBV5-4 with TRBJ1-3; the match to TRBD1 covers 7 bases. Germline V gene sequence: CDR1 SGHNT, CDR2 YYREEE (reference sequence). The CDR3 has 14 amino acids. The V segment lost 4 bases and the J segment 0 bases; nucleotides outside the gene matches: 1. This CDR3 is CASSRDSSGNTIYF. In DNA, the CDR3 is TGTGCCAGCAGCCGGGACAGCTCTGGAAACACCATATATTTT. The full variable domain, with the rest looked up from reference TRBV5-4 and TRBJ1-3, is ETGVTQSPTHLIKTRGQQVTLRCSSQSGHNTVSWYQQALGQGPQFIFQYYREEENGRGNFPPRFSGLQFPNYSSELNVNALELDDSALYLCASSRDSSGNTIYFGEGSWLTVV.

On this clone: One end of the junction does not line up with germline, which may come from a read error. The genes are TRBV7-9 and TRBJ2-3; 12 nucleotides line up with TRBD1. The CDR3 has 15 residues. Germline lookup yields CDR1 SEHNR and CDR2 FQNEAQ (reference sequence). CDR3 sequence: CASSSGTGGTDTQYF. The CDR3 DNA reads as TGTGCCAGCAGCTCCGGGACAGGGGGCACGGATACGCAGTATTTT.

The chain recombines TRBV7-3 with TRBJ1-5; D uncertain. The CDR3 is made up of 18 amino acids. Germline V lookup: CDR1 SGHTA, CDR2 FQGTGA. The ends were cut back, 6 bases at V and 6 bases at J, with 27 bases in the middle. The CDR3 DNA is TGTGCCAGCAGTTCCCCTCCTCTAAATCTCGGGTTCAGTCAGCCCCAGCATTTT. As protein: CASSSPPLNLGFSQPQHF.

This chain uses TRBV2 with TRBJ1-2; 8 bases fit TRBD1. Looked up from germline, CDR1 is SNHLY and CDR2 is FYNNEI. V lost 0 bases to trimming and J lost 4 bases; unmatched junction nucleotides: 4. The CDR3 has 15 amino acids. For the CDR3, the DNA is TGTGCCAGCAGTGAAGCGGAGGACAGGGTCTATGGCTACACCTTC. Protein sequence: CASSEAEDRVYGYTF.

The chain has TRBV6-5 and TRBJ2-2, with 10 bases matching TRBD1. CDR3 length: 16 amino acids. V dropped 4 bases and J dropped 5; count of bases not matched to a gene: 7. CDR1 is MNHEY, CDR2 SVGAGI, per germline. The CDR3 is CASSLFPGQGTGELFF. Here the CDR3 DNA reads TGTGCCAGCAGTTTATTTCCGGGACAGGGGACCGGGGAGCTGTTTTTT.

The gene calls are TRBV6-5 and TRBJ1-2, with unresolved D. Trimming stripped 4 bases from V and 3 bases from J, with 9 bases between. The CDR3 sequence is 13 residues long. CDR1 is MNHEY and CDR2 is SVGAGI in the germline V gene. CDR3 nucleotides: TGTGCCAGCAGTTCCGGGAGCTACTATGGCTACACCTTC. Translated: CASSSGSYYGYTF.

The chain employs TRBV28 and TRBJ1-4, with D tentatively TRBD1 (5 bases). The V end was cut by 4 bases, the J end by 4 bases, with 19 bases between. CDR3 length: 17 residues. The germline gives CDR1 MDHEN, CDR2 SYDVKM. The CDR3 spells CASSSTGSKGNNEKLFF. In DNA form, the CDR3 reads TGTGCCAGCAGTTCTACCGGGTCGAAGGGGAATAATGAAAAACTGTTTTTT.

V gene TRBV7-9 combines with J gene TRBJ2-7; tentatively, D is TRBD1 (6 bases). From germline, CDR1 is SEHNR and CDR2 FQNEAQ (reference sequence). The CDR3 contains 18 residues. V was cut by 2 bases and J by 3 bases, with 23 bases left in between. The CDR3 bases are TGTGCCAGCAGCTTACCCAACTCCAGGGGAAAGCTTGGCTACGAGCAGTACTTC. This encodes CASSLPNSRGKLGYEQYF.

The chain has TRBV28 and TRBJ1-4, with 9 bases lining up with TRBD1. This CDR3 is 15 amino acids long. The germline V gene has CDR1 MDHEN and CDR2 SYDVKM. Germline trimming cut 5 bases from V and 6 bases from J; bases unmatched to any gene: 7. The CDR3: CASSRPRQGDEKLFF. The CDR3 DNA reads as TGTGCCAGCAGTCGTCCTAGACAGGGGGATGAAAAACTGTTTTTT.

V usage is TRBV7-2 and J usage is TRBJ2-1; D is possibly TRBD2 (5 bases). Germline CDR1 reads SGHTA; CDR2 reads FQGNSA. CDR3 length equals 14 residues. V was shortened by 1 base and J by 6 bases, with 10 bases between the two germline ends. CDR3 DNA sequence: TGTGCCAGCAGCTTAGGGCCAGAGGGCAATGAGCAGTTCTTC. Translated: CASSLGPEGNEQFF.

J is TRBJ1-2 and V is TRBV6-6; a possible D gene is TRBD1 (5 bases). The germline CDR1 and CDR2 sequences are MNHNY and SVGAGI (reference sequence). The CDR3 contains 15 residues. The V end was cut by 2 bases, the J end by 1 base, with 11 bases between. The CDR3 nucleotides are TGTGCCAGCAGTTACCCGGGGGGGGGTAACTATGGCTACACCTTC. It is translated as CASSYPGGGNYGYTF.

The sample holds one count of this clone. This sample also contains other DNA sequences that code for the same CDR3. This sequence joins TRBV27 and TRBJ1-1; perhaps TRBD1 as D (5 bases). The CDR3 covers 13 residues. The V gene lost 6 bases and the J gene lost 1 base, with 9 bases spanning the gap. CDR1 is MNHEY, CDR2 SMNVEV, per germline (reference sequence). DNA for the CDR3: TGTGCCAGCAGCCTTACAGGGAACACTGAAGCTTTCTTT. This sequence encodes CASSLTGNTEAFF.

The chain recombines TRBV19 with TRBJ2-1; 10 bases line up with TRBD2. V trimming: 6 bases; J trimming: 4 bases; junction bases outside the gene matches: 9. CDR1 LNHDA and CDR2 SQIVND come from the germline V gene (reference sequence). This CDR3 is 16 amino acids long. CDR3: CASSLQSGRDYNEQFF. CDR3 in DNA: TGTGCCAGTAGCCTGCAAAGCGGGAGGGATTACAATGAGCAGTTCTTC.

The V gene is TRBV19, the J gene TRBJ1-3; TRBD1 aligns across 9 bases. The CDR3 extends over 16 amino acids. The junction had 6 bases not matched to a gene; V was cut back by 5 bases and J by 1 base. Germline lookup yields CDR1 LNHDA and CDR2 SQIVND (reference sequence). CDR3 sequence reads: CASSPLDRGSGNTIYF. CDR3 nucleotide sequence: TGTGCCAGTAGTCCCTTGGACAGGGGATCTGGAAACACCATATATTTT.

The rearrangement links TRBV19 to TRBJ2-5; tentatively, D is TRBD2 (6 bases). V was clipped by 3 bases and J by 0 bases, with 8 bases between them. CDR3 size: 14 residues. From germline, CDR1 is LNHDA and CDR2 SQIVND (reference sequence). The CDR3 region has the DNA TGTGCCAGTAGTATGTGGGACTACCAAGAGACCCAGTACTTC. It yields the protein CASSMWDYQETQYF.

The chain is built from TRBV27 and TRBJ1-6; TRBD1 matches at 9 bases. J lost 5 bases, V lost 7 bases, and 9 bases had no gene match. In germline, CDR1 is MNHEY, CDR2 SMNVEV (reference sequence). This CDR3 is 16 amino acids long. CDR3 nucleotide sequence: TGTGCCAGCACCCCTTCTGGACAGGGGAATAATTCACCCCTCCACTTT. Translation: CASTPSGQGNNSPLHF.

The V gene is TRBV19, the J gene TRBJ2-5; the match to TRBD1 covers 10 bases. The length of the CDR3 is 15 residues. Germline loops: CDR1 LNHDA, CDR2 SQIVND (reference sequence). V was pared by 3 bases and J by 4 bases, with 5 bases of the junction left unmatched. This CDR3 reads CASSISTGGSETQYF. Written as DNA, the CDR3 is TGTGCCAGTAGTATTTCGACAGGGGGCTCAGAGACCCAGTACTTC.

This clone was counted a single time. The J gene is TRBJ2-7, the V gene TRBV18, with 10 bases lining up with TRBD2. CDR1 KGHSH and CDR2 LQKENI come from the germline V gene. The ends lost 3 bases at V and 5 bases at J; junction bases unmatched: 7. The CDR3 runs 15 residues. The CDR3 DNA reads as TGTGCCAGCTCACCTCGGGCTAGCGGGAGTGACGAGCAGTACTTC. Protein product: CASSPRASGSDEQYF.

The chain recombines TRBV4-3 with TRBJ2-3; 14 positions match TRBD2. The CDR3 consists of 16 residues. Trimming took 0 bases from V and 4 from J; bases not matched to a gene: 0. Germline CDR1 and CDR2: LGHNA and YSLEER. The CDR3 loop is CASSQETSGGADTQYF. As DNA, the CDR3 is TGCGCCAGCAGCCAAGAGACTAGCGGGGGGGCAGATACGCAGTATTTT.

The CDR3 here is CASSQGGDRANYGYTF. CDR3 bases: TGTGCCAGCAGCCAAGGGGGGGACAGGGCTAACTATGGCTACACCTTC. The chain joins TRBV3-1 (or the pseudogene TRBV3-2) to TRBJ1-2; 9 positions agree with TRBD1. Looked up from germline, CDR1 is LGHDT and CDR2 is YNNKEL (reference sequence). The CDR3 is made up of 16 amino acids. The V segment lost 1 base and the J segment 0 bases; nucleotides outside the gene matches: 3.

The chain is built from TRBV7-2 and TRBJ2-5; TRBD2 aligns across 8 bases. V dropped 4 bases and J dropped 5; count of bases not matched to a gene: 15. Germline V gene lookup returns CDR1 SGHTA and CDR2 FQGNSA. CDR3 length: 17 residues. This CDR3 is CASSSKTSAFLGETQYF. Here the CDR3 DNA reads TGTGCCAGCAGCTCTAAGACTAGCGCCTTTCTTGGGGAGACCCAGTACTTC.

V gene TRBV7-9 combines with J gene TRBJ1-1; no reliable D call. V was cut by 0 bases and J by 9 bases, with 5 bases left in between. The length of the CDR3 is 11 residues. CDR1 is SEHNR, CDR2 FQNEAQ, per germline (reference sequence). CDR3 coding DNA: TGTGCCAGCAGCTTAGCTAGCCAAGCTTTCTTT. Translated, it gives CASSLASQAFF.